This T cell receptor (beta chain) appears in the sequencing data of a study of T-cell memory formation after mild COVID-19. Trimming cost V 0 bases and J 8 bases, with 11 bases left between them. This CDR3 comprises 14 residues. The germline CDR1 and CDR2 sequences are SGHRS and YFSETQ. At least ten counts were recorded for this clonotype. TCRdb reprocessed the 5' RACE reads with MiXCR, giving one entry per CDR3 protein. The data show 350,000 or so distinct CDR3 sequences, about 20% seen once. The receptor's source is a man younger than 35 who had mild COVID-19 (a few samples of this study predate the infection). Cell type and time point are not known. This sequence joins TRBV5-1 and TRBJ2-2, with D tentatively TRBD1 (5 bases). Sequenced material: PBMCs or a T cell subset sorted from them (not recorded which). The CDR3 region is CASSLGRATGELFF. The CDR3 coding sequence is TGCGCCAGCAGCTTGGGCAGGGCAACGGGGGAGCTGTTTTTT.